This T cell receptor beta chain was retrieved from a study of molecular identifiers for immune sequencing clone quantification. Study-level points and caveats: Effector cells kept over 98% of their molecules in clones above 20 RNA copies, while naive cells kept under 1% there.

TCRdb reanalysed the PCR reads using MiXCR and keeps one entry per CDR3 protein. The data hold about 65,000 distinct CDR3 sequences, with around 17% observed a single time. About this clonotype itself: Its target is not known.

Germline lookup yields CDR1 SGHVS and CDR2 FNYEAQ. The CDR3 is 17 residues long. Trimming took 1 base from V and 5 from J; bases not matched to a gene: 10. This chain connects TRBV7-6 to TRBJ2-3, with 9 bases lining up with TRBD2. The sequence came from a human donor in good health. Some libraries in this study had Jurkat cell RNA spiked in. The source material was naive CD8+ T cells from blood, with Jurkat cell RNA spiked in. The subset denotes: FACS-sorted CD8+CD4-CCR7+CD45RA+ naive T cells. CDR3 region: CASSLVDAGGPLDTQYF. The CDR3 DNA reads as TGTGCCAGCAGCTTAGTGGATGCGGGGGGGCCGTTAGATACGCAGTATTTT. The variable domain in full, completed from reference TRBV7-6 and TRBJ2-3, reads GAGVSQSPRYKVTKRGQDVALRCDPISGHVSLYWYRQALGQGPEFLTYFNYEAQQDKSGLPNDRFSAERPEGSISTLTIQRTEQRDSAMYRCASSLVDAGGPLDTQYFGPGTRLTVL.